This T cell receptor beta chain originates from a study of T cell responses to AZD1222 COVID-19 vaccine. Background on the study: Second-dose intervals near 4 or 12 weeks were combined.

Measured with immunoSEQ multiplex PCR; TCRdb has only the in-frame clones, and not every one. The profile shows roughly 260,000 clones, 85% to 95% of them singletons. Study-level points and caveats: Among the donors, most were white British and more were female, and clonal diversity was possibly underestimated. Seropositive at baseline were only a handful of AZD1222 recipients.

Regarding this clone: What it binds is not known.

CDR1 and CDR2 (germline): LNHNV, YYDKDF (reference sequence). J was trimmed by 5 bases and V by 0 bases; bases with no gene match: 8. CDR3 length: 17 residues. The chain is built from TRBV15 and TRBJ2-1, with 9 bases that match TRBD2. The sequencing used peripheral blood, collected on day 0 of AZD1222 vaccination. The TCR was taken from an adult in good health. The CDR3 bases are TGTGCCACCAGCAGAGATGTTGGCGGGAGGGTGGACAATGAGCAGTTCTTC. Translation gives CATSRDVGGRVDNEQFF.